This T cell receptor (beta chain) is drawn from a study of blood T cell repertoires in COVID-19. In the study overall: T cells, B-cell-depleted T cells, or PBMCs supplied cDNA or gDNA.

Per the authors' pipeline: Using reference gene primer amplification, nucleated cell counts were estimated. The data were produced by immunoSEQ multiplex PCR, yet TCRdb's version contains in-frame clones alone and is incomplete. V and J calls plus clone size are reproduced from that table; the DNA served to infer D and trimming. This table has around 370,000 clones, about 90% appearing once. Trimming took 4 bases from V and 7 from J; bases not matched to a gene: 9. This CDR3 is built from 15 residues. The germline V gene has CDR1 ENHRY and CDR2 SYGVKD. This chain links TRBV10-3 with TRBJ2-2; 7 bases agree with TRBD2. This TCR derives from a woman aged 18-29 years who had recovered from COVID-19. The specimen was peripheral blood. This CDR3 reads CAISGLARLGGELFF. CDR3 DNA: TGTGCCATCAGTGGACTAGCTCGTCTCGGCGGGGAGCTGTTTTTT.